This entry concerns a single TCR beta chain. The antigen this receptor binds is unknown. Base qualities are not provided; no much larger clone lies one nucleotide away. This entry belongs to a study of T cell responses to AZD1222 COVID-19 vaccine (dated by TCRdb to the early 2020s). Study-wide context: A total of more than 230 trial participants underwent TCR sequencing, of whom around 210 had received two doses of AZD1222 and 26 had received two doses of the MenACWY control vaccine. Enrollment into the trials was organized by age into subgroups of 18-55, 56-69 and 70-plus years, and those subgroups contained roughly 150, 30 and 60 TCR-sequenced participants, respectively.

Via the germline V gene, CDR1 is SNHLY and CDR2 FYNNEI. CDR3 length: 13 amino acids, cysteine to phenylalanine. Only the CDR3 DNA stays, 39 bases, in frame from base 1. Trimming takes 3 bases from V and 4 bases from J, and the germline ends sit 7 bases apart. Overall study results and their limits: After two AZD1222 doses, both the breadth and the depth of spike-specific TCRs were significantly higher than at day 0 and than in MenACWY recipients. The vaccine-associated CD4 TCRs covered the entire spike protein, and the dominant responses fell in regions 160-218 and 743-854. Only five or six AZD1222 recipients were SARS-CoV-2 seropositive at baseline, limiting conclusions about previously exposed vaccinees. The 56-69-year group was small, and its depth increase did not reach significance, likely because of low power. Reportedly, close to half of the unique spike-specific TCRs recognized epitopes lying outside the regions that are mutated in the B.1.351 and B.1.1.7 variants. No day 14 peak-response samples were available, so repertoires were characterized only after the peak T cell response. Participants were mostly white British, with more females than males. The authors suggested clonal diversity may have been underestimated.

The CDR3 regions of human TCRbeta chains were analyzed by immunosequencing. The authors' analysis ran thus. Repertoire TCRs were checked for matches against a reference library of SARS-CoV-2-specific TCRs that had been generated using the MIRA antigen-specificity platform. Breadth meant the fraction of unique TCRs that were SARS-CoV-2-associated, whereas depth meant the fraction of total T cells that were SARS-CoV-2-associated. Each spike-specific TCR was assigned to its reactive spike region and to a CD4 or CD8 class using the MIRA data. Log10-transformed breadth and depth values were compared by one-way ANOVA with Sidak's multiple comparisons tests. This is the immuneACCESS table as TCRdb keeps it, with only in-frame sequences that have V and J called. A part of the clones is gone; compared with another copy, unresolved V genes explain less than half, and the rest is unexplained. V, J and clone size derive from that table, while D and trimming were established from the DNA sequence. This sample has several thousand clones in its table, and 88% of those were observed once. About 7.7% of the sample is held by the ten biggest clonotypes.

Reading the label with the study, this specimen's time point is: about 28 days (+/-7) after the second vaccine dose. AZD1222 recipients whose second dose came at about 4 weeks and those whose second dose came at about 12 weeks were combined into one group, since spike-specific TCR depth and breadth did not differ between the two schedules. The vaccinee samples were drawn from two UK trials, COV001 and COV002, one of which was a single-blind randomized controlled phase 2/3 trial testing AZD1222 (ChAdOx1 nCoV-19) in healthy adults. For TCRbeta chain sequencing, PBMC samples were collected from trial participants at day 0 and at day 28 after the second dose.

This receptor chain uses TRBV2 and TRBJ1-5; the D gene assignment is ambiguous. The source is an adult who received the AZD1222 COVID-19 vaccine. Sequences were derived from peripheral blood, sampled 28 days after the second AZD1222 dose. The encoded CDR3 is CASSDRENQPQHF. The sequenced DNA: TGTGCCAGCAGTGATCGCGAGAATCAGCCCCAGCATTTT.